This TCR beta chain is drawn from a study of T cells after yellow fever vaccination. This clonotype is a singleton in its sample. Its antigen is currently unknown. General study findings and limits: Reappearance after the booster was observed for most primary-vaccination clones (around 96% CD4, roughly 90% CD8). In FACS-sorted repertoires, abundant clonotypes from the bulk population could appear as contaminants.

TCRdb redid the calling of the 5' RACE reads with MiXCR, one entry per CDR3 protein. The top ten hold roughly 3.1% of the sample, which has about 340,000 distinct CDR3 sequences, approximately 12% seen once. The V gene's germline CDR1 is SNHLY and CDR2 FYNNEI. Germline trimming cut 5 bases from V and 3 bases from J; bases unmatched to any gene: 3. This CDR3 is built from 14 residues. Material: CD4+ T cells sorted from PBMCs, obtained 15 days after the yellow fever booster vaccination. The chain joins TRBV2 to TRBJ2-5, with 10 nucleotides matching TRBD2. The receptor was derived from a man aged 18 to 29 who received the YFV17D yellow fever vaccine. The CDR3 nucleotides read TGTGCCAGCAGTTATCTAGCGGGGGAAGAGACCCAGTACTTC. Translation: CASSYLAGEETQYF. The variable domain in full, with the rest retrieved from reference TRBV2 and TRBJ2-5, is EPEVTQTPSHQVTQMGQEVILRCVPISNHLYFYWYRQILGQKVEFLVSFYNNEISEKSEIFDDQFSVERPDGSNFTLKIRSTKLEDSAMYFCASSYLAGEETQYFGPGTRLLVL.